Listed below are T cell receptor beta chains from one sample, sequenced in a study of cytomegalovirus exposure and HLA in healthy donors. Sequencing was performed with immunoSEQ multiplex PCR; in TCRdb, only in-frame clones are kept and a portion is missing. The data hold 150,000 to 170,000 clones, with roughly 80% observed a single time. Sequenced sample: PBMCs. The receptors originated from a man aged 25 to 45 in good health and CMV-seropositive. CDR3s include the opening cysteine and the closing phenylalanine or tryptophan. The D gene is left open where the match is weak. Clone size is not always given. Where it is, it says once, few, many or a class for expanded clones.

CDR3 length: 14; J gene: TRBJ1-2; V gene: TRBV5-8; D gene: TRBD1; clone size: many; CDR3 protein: CASSRAGQGGDYTF; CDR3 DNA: TGTGCCAGCAGCCGTGCGGGACAGGGGGGGGACTACACCTTC
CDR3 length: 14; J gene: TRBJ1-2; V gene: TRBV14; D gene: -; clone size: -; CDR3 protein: CASSQHEGLAGYTF; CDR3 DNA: TGTGCCAGCAGCCAACATGAGGGACTGGCTGGCTACACCTTC
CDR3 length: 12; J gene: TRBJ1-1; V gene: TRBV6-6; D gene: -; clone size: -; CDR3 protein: CASSLHSNEAFF; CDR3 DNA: TGTGCCAGCAGCCTCCACTCCAATGAAGCTTTCTTT
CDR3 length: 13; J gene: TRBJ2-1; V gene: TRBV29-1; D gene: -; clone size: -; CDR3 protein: CSAYGRGYNEQFF; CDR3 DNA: TGCAGCGCCTATGGTCGGGGTTACAATGAGCAGTTCTTC
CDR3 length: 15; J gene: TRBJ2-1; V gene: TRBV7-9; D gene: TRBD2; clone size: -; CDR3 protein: CASSPRTSGYNEQFF; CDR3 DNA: TGTGCCAGCAGCCCCCGGACTAGCGGTTACAATGAGCAGTTCTTC
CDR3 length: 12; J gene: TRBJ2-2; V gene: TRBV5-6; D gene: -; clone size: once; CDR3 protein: CASSPYTGELFF; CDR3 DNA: TGTGCCAGCAGCCCGTACACCGGGGAGCTGTTTTTT
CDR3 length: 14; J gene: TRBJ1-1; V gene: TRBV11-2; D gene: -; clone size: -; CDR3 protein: CASSLGGRGTEAFF; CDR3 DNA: TGTGCCAGCAGCTTAGGGGGAAGGGGCACTGAAGCTTTCTTT
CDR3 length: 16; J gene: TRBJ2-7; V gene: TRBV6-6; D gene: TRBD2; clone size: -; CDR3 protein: CASSYSAGLAGAEQYF; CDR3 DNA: TGTGCCAGCAGTTACTCGGCGGGACTAGCGGGAGCCGAGCAGTACTTC
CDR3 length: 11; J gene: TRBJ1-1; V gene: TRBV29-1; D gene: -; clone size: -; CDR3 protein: CSVSRREEAFF; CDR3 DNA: TGCAGCGTCTCCAGGCGAGAAGAAGCTTTCTTT
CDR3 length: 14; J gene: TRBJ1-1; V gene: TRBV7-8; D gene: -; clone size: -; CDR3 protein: CASSLASLGTEAFF; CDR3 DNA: TGTGCCAGCAGCTTAGCGTCCCTCGGTACTGAAGCTTTCTTT
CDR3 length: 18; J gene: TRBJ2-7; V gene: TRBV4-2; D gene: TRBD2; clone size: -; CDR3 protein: CASSQDYRASGTHYEQYF; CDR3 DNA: TGTGCCAGCAGCCAAGATTATCGCGCTAGCGGGACGCACTACGAGCAGTACTTC
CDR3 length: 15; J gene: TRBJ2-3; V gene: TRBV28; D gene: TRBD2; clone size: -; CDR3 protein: CASSFEREGRDTQYF; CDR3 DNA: TGTGCCAGCAGTTTCGAGCGGGAGGGCCGGGATACGCAGTATTTT
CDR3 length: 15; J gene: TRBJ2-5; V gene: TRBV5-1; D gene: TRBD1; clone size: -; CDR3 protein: CASSAATGGTETQYF; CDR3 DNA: TGCGCCAGCAGCGCGGCGACAGGGGGGACGGAGACCCAGTACTTC
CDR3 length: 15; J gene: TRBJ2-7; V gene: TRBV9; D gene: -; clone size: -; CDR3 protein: CASSVAGVGFHEQYF; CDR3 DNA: TGTGCCAGCAGCGTAGCGGGGGTGGGCTTCCACGAGCAGTACTTC
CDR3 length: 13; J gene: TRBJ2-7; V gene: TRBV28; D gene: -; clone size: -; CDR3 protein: CASRPSGSYEQYF; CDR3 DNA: TGTGCCAGCAGGCCCTCAGGGTCCTACGAGCAGTACTTC
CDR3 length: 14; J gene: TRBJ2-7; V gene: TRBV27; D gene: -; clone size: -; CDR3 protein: CASSFSRQGREQYF; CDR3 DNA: TGTGCCAGCAGTTTCTCCCGCCAGGGCCGCGAGCAGTACTTC
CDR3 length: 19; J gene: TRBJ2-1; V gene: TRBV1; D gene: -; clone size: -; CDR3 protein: CTSSLTTSSTSGRADEQFF; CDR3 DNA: TGCACCAGCAGCCTTACGACAAGTTCAACTAGCGGGAGGGCGGATGAGCAGTTCTTC
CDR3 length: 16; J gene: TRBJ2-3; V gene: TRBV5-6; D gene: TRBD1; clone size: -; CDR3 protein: CASSQTTGGYTDTQYF; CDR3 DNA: TGTGCCAGCAGCCAAACGACAGGGGGCTACACAGATACGCAGTATTTT
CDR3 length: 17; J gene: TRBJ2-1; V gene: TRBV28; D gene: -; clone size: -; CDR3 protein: CASSAQLGGIPYNEQFF; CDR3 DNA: TGTGCCAGCAGTGCCCAGCTTGGGGGGATCCCCTACAATGAGCAGTTCTTC
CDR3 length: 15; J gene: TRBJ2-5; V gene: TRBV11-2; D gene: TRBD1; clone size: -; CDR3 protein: CASSLTGGLQETQYF; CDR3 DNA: TGTGCCAGCAGCTTGACAGGGGGCCTCCAAGAGACCCAGTACTTC
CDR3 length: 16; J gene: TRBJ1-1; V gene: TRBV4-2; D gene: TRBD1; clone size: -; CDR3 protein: CASSQDPGQGNTEAFF; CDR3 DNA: TGTGCCAGCAGCCAAGATCCGGGACAGGGGAACACTGAAGCTTTCTTT
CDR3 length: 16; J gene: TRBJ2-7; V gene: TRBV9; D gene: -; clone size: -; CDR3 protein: CASSRTDRTDNPEQYF; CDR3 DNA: TGTGCCAGCAGCAGAACGGATCGGACAGACAACCCCGAGCAGTACTTC
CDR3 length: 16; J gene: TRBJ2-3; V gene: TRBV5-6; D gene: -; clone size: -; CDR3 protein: CASSFPGTRHLAAQYF; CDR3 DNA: TGTGCCAGCAGCTTTCCCGGGACAAGGCACCTTGCTGCGCAGTATTTT
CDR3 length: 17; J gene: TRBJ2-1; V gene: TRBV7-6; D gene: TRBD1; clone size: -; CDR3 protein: CASSSTGEGYIGNEQFF; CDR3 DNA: TGTGCCAGCAGCTCCACAGGGGAAGGTTATATCGGCAATGAGCAGTTCTTC
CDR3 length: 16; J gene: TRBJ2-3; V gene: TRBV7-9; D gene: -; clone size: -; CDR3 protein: CASSGVEQFLLDTQYF; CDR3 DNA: TGTGCCAGCAGCGGAGTGGAGCAGTTTTTGCTTGATACGCAGTATTTT
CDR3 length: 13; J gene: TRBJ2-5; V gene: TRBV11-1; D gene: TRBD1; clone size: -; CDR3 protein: CASSTGGQETQYF; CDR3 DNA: TGTGCCAGCAGCACAGGGGGCCAAGAGACCCAGTACTTC
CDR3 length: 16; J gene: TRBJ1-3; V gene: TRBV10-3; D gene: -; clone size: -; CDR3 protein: CAIRGGQRSSGNTIYF; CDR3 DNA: TGTGCCATCCGTGGAGGACAGCGAAGCTCTGGAAACACCATATATTTT
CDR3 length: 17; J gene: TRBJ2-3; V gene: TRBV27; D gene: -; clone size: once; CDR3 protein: CATSQSGTGLGSDTQYF; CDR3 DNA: TGTGCCACCTCTCAATCCGGGACTGGCTTGGGCTCAGATACGCAGTATTTT
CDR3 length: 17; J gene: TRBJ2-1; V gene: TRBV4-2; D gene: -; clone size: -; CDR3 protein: CASSQDLSSRTGSEQFF; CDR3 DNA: TGTGCCAGCAGCCAAGATCTCAGCTCTAGAACAGGTTCTGAGCAGTTCTTC
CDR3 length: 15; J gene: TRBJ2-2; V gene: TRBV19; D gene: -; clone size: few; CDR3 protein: CASSIDSLRTGELFF; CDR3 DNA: TGTGCCAGTAGTATTGACAGCCTGAGGACCGGGGAGCTGTTTTTT
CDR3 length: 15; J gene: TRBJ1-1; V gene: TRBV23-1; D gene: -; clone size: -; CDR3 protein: CASSHPGDLNTEAFF; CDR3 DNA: TGCGCCAGCAGTCACCCCGGGGATTTGAACACTGAAGCTTTCTTT
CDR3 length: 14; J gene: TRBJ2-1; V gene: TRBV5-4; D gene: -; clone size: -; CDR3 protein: CASSLEGLFGEQFF; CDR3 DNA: TGTGCCAGCAGCTTGGAAGGACTTTTCGGGGAGCAGTTCTTC
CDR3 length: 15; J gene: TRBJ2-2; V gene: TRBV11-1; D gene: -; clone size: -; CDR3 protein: CASSLTGMNTGELFF; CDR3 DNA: TGTGCCAGCAGCTTAACAGGGATGAACACCGGGGAGCTGTTTTTT
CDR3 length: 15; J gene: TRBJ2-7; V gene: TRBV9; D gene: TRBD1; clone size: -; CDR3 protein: CASSDGTGINYEQYF; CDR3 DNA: TGTGCCAGCAGCGACGGGACAGGGATCAACTACGAGCAGTACTTC
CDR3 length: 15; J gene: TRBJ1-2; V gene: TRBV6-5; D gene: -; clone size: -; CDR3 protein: CASSDRGLANYGYTF; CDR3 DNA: TGTGCCAGCTCGGATAGAGGTTTAGCTAACTATGGCTACACCTTC
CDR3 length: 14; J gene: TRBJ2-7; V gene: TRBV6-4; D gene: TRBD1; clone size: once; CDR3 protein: CASSTGTGNDEQYF; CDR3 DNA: TGTGCCAGCAGTACCGGGACAGGGAACGACGAGCAGTACTTC
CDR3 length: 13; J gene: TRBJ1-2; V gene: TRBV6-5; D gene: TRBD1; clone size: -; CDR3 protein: CASSRDRGGGYTF; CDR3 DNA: TGTGCCAGCAGTAGGGACAGGGGAGGCGGCTACACCTTC
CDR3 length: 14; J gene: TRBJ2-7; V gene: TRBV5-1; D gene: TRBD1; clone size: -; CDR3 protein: CASSPGQTAYEQYF; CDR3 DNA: TGCGCCAGCAGCCCGGGACAGACCGCCTACGAGCAGTACTTC
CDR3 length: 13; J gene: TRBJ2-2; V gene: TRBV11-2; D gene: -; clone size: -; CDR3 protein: CASSLGRVGELFF; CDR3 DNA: TGTGCCAGCAGCTTAGGCAGGGTCGGGGAGCTGTTTTTT
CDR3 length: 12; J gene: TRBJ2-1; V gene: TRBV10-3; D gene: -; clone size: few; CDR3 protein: CAAGWRYNEQFF; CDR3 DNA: TGTGCCGCCGGGTGGCGGTACAATGAGCAGTTCTTC
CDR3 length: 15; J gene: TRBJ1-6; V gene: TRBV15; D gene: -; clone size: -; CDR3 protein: CATSRDLGVNSPLHF; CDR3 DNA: TGTGCCACCAGCAGAGATTTAGGGGTTAATTCACCCCTCCACTTT
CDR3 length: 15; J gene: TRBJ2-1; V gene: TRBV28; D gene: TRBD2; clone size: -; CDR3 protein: CASSLVAGDPNEQFF; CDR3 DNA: TGTGCCAGCAGTTTGGTAGCGGGAGACCCTAATGAGCAGTTCTTC
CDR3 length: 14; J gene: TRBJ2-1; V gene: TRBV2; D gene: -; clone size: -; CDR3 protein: CASSGSGNYNEQFF; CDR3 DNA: TGTGCCAGCAGTGGTAGCGGAAATTACAATGAGCAGTTCTTC
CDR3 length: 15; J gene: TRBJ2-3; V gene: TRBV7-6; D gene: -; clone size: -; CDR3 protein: CASSLSSLNTDTQYF; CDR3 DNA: TGTGCCAGCAGCTTAAGTAGCCTGAACACAGATACGCAGTATTTT
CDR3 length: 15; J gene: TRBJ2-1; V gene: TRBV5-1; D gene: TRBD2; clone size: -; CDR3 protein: CASSLGGSSYNEQFF; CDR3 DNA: TGCGCCAGCAGCTTGGGCGGGAGCTCCTACAATGAGCAGTTCTTC
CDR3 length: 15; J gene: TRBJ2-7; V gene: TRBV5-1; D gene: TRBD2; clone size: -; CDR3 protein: CASSAGLAVSYEQYF; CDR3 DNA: TGCGCCAGCAGCGCCGGACTAGCGGTCTCCTACGAGCAGTACTTC
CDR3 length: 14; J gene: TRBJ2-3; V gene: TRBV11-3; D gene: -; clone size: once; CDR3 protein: CASSPSPSTDTQYF; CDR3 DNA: TGTGCCAGCAGTCCTAGTCCTAGCACAGATACGCAGTATTTT
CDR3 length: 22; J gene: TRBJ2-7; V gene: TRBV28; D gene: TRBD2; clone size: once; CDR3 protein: CASSLLDRLRPGLAGGSYEQYF; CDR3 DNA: TGTGCCAGCAGTTTACTAGACAGATTGAGACCGGGACTAGCGGGTGGCTCCTACGAGCAGTACTTC
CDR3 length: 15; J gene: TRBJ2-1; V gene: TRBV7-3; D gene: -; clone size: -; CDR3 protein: CASSLDRSAGREQFF; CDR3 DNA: TGTGCCAGCAGCTTAGATCGGTCGGCGGGACGTGAGCAGTTCTTC
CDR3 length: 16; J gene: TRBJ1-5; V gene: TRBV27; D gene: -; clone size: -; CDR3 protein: CASSKRGSKINQPQHF; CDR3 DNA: TGTGCCAGCAGTAAACGTGGGAGCAAAATCAATCAGCCCCAGCATTTT
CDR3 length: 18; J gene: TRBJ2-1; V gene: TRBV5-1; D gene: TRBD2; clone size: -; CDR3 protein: CASSGAGLAGVGYNEQFF; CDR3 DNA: TGCGCCAGCAGCGGGGCGGGACTAGCGGGAGTAGGTTACAATGAGCAGTTCTTC
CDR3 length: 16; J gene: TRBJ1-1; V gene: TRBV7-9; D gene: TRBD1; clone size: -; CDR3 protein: CSSSSAGGRGTTEAFF; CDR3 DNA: TGTTCCAGCAGCTCCGCAGGGGGTCGAGGGACTACTGAAGCTTTCTTT
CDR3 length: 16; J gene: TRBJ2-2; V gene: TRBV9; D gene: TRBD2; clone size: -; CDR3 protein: CASSVVGTTNTGELFF; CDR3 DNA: TGTGCCAGCAGCGTAGTTGGGACTACCAACACCGGGGAGCTGTTTTTT